The next 2 T cell receptor beta chains were all read from a single sample in a study of shared clonotypes between healthy human individuals. Some clones are missing from TCRdb's copy, which holds only in-frame ones; the method was immunoSEQ multiplex PCR. The table records approximately 590,000 clones, around 95% of them present only once. Terminally differentiated effector memory CD45RA+ cells were excluded by CCR7 positive selection of CD45RO-negative cells. The sequenced sample was naive CD8+ T cells sorted from blood. The origin of the receptors is a woman in her 30s in good health.

The rearrangement links TRBV11-2 to TRBJ2-2, with TRBD2 as a possible D gene (6 bases). V gave up 1 base and J gave up 0 bases, with 12 bases separating them. The CDR3 sequence is 17 residues long. Germline loops: CDR1 SGHAT, CDR2 FQNNGV. The CDR3 loop reads CASSLGGRGTNTGELFF. CDR3 coding DNA: TGTGCCAGCAGCTTAGGAGGGCGGGGAACGAACACCGGGGAGCTGTTTTTT.

The chain recombines TRBV28 with TRBJ2-2; possibly TRBD2 for D (5 bases). Trimming left V 7 bases short and J 0 bases short, with 12 bases between. The germline gives CDR1 MDHEN, CDR2 SYDVKM. The CDR3 is made up of 15 amino acids. The CDR3 reads CASIREMTNTGELFF. As DNA, the CDR3 is TGTGCCAGCATCCGGGAAATGACGAACACCGGGGAGCTGTTTTTT.